These 6 T cell receptor beta chains were sequenced from one sample in a study of fetal regulatory T cell absence and autoimmunity. Clones were sequenced by immunoSEQ multiplex PCR, and TCRdb holds only the in-frame ones, with some missing. Of 95,000 or so clones in the sample, roughly 78% are singletons; the top ten hold roughly 2%. Source material: pancreas tissue. The receptors originated from a male donor with IPEX syndrome.

The rearrangement links TRBV9 to TRBJ1-2; 8 nucleotides agree with TRBD1. Trimming took 4 bases from V and 5 from J; bases not matched to a gene: 16. The CDR3 has 17 residues. Germline V gives CDR1 SGDLS, CDR2 YYNGEE. Here the CDR3 DNA reads TGTGCCAGCAGCACCGGGACAGGCGCTAAGGGATTTTATGGCTACACCTTC. As protein: CASSTGTGAKGFYGYTF.

V gene TRBV7-2 combines with J gene TRBJ2-2; D is tentatively TRBD1 or TRBD2 (5 bases each). V lost 0 bases, J lost 3 bases, and 5 bases lay in between. This CDR3 is built from 14 residues. CDR1 SGHTA and CDR2 FQGNSA come from the germline V gene. The CDR3 here is CASSLAGDTGELFF. The CDR3 bases are TGTGCCAGCAGCTTAGCGGGGGACACCGGGGAGCTGTTTTTT. Supplemented by reference TRBV7-2 and TRBJ2-2, the full variable domain reads GAGVSQSPSNKVTEKGKDVELRCDPISGHTALYWYRQSLGQGLEFLIYFQGNSAPDKSGLPSDRFSAERTGGSVSTLTIQRTQQEDSAVYLCASSLAGDTGELFFGEGSRLTVL.

The chain links TRBV27 to TRBJ2-1, with D possibly being TRBD2 (5 bases). The CDR3 spans 18 residues. V was cut by 0 bases and J by 2 bases, with 17 bases left in between. Germline V gene lookup returns CDR1 MNHEY and CDR2 SMNVEV (reference sequence). The DNA of the CDR3 is TGTGCCAGCAGTTTATCGGTCTTCGTGGGAGAACCCTACAATGAGCAGTTCTTC. Translation gives CASSLSVFVGEPYNEQFF.

This clone was seen a handful of times. V and J are TRBV5-4 and TRBJ2-7; D is perhaps TRBD2 (6 bases). The CDR3 runs to 12 residues. Between the trimmed V and J ends, which lost 4 bases and 4 bases, there was a span of 9 bases. Germline V lookup: CDR1 SGHNT, CDR2 YYREEE (reference sequence). CDR3 region: CASSVGGYEQYF. CDR3 sequence (DNA): TGTGCCAGCAGCGTCGGGGGTTACGAGCAGTACTTC.

The rearrangement uses TRBV13 and TRBJ2-5, with D maybe TRBD2 (6 bases). Germline V gives CDR1 PRHDT, CDR2 FYEKMQ (reference sequence). The CDR3 runs to 13 residues. With 4 bases removed from V and 7 bases from J, the gap between germline ends came to 13 bases. CDR3 amino acids: CASSSRTGGTQYF. For the CDR3, the DNA is TGTGCCAGCAGCTCGCGGACCGGGGGGACCCAGTACTTC.

V is TRBV28 and J is TRBJ2-5; the match to TRBD1 covers 8 bases. The CDR3 is 17 residues long. After removal of 2 bases from V and 3 bases from J, the junction contained 11 bases not matched to a gene. Germline CDR1 MDHEN, CDR2 SYDVKM. The CDR3 protein is CASSLTPADRVEETQYF. The CDR3 DNA reads as TGTGCCAGCAGTTTAACCCCGGCGGACAGGGTAGAAGAGACCCAGTACTTC. Full variable domain (missing parts from reference TRBV28 and TRBJ2-5): DVKVTQSSRYLVKRTGEKVFLECVQDMDHENMFWYRQDPGLGLRLIYFSYDVKMKEKGDIPEGYSVSREKKERFSLILESASTNQTSMYLCASSLTPADRVEETQYFGPGTRLLVL.